This T cell receptor beta chain was recovered during a study of regulatory T cells in long-lasting Graves disease. Arm-PCR of CDR3 regions with iRepertoire HTBI primers generated TCR beta libraries. TCRdb used MiXCR to reprocess the multiplex PCR reads, holding one entry per CDR3 protein. The table lists 350,000 to 400,000 distinct CDR3 sequences, roughly a sixth of them singletons. Study-wide results and caveats: With persistent disease, TRBV28, TRBJ1-2 and TRBJ2-5 were the favored segments. Accuracy was perhaps lowered by the small sample size.

Trimming took off 0 bases at V and 1 base at J, with 4 bases between the two ends. The CDR3 has 13 residues. Germline CDR1 is SGHRS and CDR2 is YFSETQ. Regarding this clonotype: No antigen is known for it.

Time point here: newly diagnosed GD, antithyroid drugs for less than 3 months. The authors made the TCR library using RNA they extracted from PBMCs. The TCR sequence derives from a female donor with Graves disease. This chain connects TRBV5-1 to TRBJ2-5; D not resolved. The material sequenced was peripheral blood mononuclear cells (PBMCs), taken at new diagnosis, from a patient treated with antithyroid drugs. CDR3 sequence reads: CASSLAPQETQYF. Written as DNA, the CDR3 is TGCGCCAGCAGCTTGGCCCCCCAAGAGACCCAGTACTTC.